This TCR beta chain originates from a study of cytomegalovirus exposure and HLA in healthy donors. Study-wide results and caveats: When a later analysis compared HLA-associated TCR beta chains with equally common others, the HLA-associated chains turned out to be more clonally expanded and to have lower generation probabilities. Generally TCR sequences proved uncommon, though certain public TCRs appeared in numerous donors. It is likely that the observed cluster of highly shared sequence variants was a sequencing artifact. Several of the most significant clusters appeared, in a later analysis, to be linked to common viral pathogens.

CDR1 MGHRA and CDR2 YSYEKL come from the germline V gene. Deletions cut 1 base from V and 5 bases from J, with 11 bases between. There are 15 residues in the CDR3. Concerning this clone: As yet, its antigen is unknown.

The PCR employed 60 Vbeta primers together with 13 Jbeta primers. The method was immunoSEQ multiplex PCR; TCRdb's version includes in-frame clones alone and lacks a portion of them. The table records 200,000 to 250,000 clones, approximately 80% of them present only once. Sequencing was done on a sample of PBMCs. The TCR originated in a girl between 10 and 17 years old in good health and CMV-seronegative. The rearrangement uses TRBV4-1 and TRBJ1-4; D call uncertain. The CDR3 bases are TGCGCCAGCAGCCAAGTCGCGGTAGGCAATGAAAAACTGTTTTTT. Protein: CASSQVAVGNEKLFF.